This T cell receptor (beta chain) was retrieved from a study of shared clonotypes between healthy human individuals. Study as a whole: The study used three CD4 naive, three CD4 memory, two CD8 naive and one CD8 memory plate per donor.

Findings and caveats of the study: Naive subsets generally exceeded memory subsets in estimated richness. Shared clonotypes across all four donors exceeded non-shared ones in generation probability.

For this clone: Its antigen is as yet unknown.

The method was immunoSEQ multiplex PCR; TCRdb's version includes in-frame clones alone and lacks a portion of them. Here the sample spans about 690,000 clones, 90% being singletons. Unmatched junction bases numbered 6, after V lost 8 bases and J lost 7 bases. This CDR3 contains 13 residues. CDR1 and CDR2 from the germline V gene are MDHEN and SYDVKM. The V and J genes are TRBV28 and TRBJ2-1; TRBD1 aligns across 9 bases. Sequencing was carried out using memory CD8+ T cells from PBMCs. Subset specified: CD45RO+ cells pooled with CCR7-negative TemRA cells. The clonotype was recovered from a man aged 18 to 30 in good health. Some clones in this sample may be carry-over from other donors' samples. CDR3 in DNA: TGTGCCAGCGGACGGACAGGGGTGAATGAGCAGTTCTTC. It translates to CASGRTGVNEQFF.